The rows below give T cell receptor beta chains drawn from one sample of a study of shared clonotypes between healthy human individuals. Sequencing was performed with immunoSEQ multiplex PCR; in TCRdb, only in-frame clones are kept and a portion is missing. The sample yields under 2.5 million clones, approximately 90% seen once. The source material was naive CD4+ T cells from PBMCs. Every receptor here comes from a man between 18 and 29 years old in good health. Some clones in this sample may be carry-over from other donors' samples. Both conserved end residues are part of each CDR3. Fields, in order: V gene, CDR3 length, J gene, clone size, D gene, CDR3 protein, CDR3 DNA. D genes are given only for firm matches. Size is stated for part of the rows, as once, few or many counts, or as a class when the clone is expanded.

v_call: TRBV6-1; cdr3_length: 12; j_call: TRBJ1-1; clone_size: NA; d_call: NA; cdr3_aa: CAILLLNTEAFF; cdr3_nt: TGTGCCATCCTACTCTTGAACACTGAAGCTTTCTTT
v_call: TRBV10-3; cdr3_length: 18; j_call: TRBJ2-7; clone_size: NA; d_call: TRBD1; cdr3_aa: CAISGILGTGVESYEQYF; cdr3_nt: TGTGCCATCAGTGGAATTTTGGGGACAGGGGTTGAATCCTACGAGCAGTACTTC
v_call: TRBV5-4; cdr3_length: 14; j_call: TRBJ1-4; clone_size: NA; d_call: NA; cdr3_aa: CASSLSRGNEKLFF; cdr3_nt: TGTGCCAGCAGCTTGTCCAGGGGTAATGAAAAACTGTTTTTT
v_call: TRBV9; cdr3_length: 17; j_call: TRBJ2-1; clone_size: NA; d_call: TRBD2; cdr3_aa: CASSAWTSAGLYNEQFF; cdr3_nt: TGTGCCAGCAGCGCCTGGACTAGCGCGGGGTTATACAATGAGCAGTTCTTC
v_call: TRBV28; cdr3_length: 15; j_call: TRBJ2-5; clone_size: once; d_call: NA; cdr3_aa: CASSFSIRGQETQYF; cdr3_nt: TGTGCCAGCAGTTTCTCCATCCGGGGGCAAGAGACCCAGTACTTC
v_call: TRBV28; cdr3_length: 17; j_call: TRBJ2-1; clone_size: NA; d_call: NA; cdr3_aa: CASSPSTGLSSYNEQFF; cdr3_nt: TGTGCCAGCAGTCCGTCGACAGGTCTCAGCTCCTACAATGAGCAGTTCTTC
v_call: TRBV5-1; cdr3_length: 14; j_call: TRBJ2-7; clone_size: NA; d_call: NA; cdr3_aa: CASSLVGGTYEQYF; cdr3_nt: TGCGCCAGCAGCTTGGTAGGGGGGACCTACGAGCAGTACTTC
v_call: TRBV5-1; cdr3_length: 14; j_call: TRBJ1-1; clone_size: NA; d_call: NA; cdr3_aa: CASSFSGVNTEAFF; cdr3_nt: TGCGCCAGCAGCTTCTCGGGGGTGAACACTGAAGCTTTCTTT
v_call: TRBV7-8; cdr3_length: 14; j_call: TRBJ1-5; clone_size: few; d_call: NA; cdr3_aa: CASSLEGGNQPQHF; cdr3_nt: TGTGCCAGCAGCTTAGAGGGGGGCAATCAGCCCCAGCATTTT
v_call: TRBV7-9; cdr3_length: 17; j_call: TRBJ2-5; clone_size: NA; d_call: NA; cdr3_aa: CASRGNTRDRAKETQYF; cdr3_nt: TGTGCCAGCAGGGGAAACACTCGGGACCGGGCCAAGGAGACCCAGTACTTC
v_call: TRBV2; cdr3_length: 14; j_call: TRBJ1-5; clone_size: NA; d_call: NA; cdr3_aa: CASSDRGSGQPQHF; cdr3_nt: TGTGCCAGCAGTGACAGAGGATCCGGTCAGCCCCAGCATTTT
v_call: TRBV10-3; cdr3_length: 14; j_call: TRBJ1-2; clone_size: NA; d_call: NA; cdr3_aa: CAISGTIAGDGYTF; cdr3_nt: TGTGCCATCAGTGGGACAATAGCCGGGGATGGCTACACCTTC
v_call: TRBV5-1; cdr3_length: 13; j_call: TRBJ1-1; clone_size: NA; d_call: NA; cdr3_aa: CASSLGGDTEAFF; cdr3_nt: TGCGCCAGCAGCTTAGGAGGGGACACTGAAGCTTTCTTT
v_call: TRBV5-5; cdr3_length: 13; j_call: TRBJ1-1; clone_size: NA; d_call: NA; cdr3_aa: CASSSTGNTEAFF; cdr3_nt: TGTGCCAGCAGCTCGACAGGGAACACTGAAGCTTTCTTT
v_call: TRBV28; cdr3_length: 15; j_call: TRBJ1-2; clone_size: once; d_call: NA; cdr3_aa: CASSLARALSGGYTF; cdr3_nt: TGTGCCAGCAGTTTGGCCAGGGCTCTTAGTGGAGGCTACACCTTC
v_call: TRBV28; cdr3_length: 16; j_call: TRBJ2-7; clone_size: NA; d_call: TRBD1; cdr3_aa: CASSSPGDRASYEQYF; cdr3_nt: TGTGCCAGCAGTTCCCCGGGGGACAGGGCCTCCTACGAGCAGTACTTC
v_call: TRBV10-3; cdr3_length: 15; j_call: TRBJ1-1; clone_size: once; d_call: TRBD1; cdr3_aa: CAIKGQESRATEAFF; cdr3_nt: TGTGCCATTAAGGGACAGGAGAGTAGGGCCACTGAAGCTTTCTTT
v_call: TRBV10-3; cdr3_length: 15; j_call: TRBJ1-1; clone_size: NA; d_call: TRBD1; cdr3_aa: CAISSPGQGFTEAFF; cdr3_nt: TGTGCCATCAGTTCCCCGGGACAGGGTTTTACTGAAGCTTTCTTT
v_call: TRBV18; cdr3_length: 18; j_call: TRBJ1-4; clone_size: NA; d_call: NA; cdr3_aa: CASSPVTGSGLANEKLFF; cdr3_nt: TGTGCCAGCTCACCGGTAACAGGGAGTGGCCTCGCTAATGAAAAACTGTTTTTT
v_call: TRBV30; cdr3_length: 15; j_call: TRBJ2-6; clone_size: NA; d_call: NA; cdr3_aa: CAWSGDPSGANVLTF; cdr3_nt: TGTGCCTGGAGTGGGGACCCCTCTGGGGCCAACGTCCTGACTTTC
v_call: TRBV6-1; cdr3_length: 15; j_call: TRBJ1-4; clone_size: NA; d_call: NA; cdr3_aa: CASSGRTATNEKLFF; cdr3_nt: TGTGCCAGCAGTGGGCGGACAGCGACTAATGAAAAACTGTTTTTT
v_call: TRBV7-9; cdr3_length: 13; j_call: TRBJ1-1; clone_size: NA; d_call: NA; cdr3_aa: CASSLDAGLGAFF; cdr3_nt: TGTGCCAGCAGCTTAGACGCAGGTCTTGGAGCTTTCTTT
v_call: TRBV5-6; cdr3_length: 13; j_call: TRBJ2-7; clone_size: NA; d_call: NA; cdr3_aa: CASSLGTTYEQYF; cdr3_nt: TGTGCCAGCAGCTTGGGGACAACCTACGAGCAGTACTTC
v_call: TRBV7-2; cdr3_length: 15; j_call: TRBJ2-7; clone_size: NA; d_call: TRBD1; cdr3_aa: CASSARDRALYEQYF; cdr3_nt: TGTGCCAGCAGCGCCCGGGACAGGGCACTCTACGAGCAGTACTTC
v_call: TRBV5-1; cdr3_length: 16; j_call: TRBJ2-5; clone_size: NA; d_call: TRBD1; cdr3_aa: CASSLIPDRGLETQYF; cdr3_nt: TGCGCCAGCAGCTTGATTCCGGACAGGGGACTAGAGACCCAGTACTTC
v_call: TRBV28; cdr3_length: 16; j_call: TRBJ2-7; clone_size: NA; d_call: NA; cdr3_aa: CASSKNRDLGGQGQYF; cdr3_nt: TGTGCCAGCAGTAAAAACCGGGACCTGGGAGGTCAGGGGCAGTACTTC
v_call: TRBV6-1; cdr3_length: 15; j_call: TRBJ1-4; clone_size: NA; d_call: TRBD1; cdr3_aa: CASSHDRELGEKLFF; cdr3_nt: TGTGCCAGCAGCCATGACAGGGAGCTGGGAGAAAAACTGTTTTTT
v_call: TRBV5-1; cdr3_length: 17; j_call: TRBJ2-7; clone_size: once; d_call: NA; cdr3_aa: CASSGGTTGKRTYEQYF; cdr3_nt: TGCGCCAGCAGCGGGGGGACGACAGGGAAAAGGACCTACGAGCAGTACTTC
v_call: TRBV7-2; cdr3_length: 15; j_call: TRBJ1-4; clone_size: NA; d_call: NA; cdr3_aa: CASSPRQPTNEKLFF; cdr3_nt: TGTGCCAGCAGCCCAAGACAGCCAACTAATGAAAAACTGTTTTTT
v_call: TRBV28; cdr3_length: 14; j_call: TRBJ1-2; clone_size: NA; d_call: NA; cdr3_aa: CASSPSGHGYGYTF; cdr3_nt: TGTGCCAGCAGCCCCTCGGGACACGGCTATGGCTACACCTTC
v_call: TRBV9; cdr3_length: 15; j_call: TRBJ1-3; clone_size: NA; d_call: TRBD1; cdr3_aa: CASSVTGESGNTIYF; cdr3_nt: TGTGCCAGCAGCGTTACAGGGGAGTCTGGAAACACCATATATTTT
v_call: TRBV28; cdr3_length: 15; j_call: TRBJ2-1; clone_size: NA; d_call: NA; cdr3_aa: CASSLAGSSYNEQFF; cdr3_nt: TGTGCCAGCAGTTTAGCGGGGAGCTCCTACAATGAGCAGTTCTTC
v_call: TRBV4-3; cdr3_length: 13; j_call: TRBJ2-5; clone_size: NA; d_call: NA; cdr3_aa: CASSPPGRETQYF; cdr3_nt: TGCGCCAGCAGCCCCCCCGGGCGGGAGACCCAGTACTTC